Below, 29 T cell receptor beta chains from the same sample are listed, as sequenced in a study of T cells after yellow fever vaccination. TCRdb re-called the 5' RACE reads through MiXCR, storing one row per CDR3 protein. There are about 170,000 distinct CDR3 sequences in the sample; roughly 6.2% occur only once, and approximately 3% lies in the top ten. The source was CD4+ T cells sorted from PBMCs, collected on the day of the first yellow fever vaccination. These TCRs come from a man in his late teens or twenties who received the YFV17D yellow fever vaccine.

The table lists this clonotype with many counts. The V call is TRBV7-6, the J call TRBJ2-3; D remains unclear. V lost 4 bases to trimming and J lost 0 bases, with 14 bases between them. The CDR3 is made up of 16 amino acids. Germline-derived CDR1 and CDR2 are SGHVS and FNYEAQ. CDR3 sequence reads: CASSSRPGSSTDTQYF. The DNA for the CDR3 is TGTGCCAGCAGCTCGCGCCCAGGATCCAGCACAGATACGCAGTATTTT.

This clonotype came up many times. This CDR3 is CATSDPGTSDEQFF. CDR3 DNA sequence: TGTGCCACCAGTGACCCTGGGACTTCGGATGAGCAGTTCTTC. The chain employs TRBV24-1 and TRBJ2-1; D may be TRBD2 (6 bases). V was pared by 4 bases and J by 8 bases, with 14 bases between. In germline, CDR1 is KGHDR, CDR2 SFDVKD. CDR3 size: 14 residues.

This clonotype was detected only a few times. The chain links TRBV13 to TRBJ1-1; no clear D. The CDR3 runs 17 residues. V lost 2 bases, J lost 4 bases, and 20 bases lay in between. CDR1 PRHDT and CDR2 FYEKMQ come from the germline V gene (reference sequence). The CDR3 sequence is CASSLPMLAGGLTEAFF. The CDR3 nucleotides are TGTGCCAGCAGCTTACCAATGCTGGCAGGTGGACTCACTGAAGCTTTCTTT.

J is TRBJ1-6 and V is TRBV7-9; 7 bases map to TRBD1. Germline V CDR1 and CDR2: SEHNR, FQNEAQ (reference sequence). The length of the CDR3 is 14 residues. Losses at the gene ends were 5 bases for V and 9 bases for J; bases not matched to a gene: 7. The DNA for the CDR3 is TGTGCCAGCAGCAGAGACAGGGTAATTTCACCCCTCCACTTT. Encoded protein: CASSRDRVISPLHF.

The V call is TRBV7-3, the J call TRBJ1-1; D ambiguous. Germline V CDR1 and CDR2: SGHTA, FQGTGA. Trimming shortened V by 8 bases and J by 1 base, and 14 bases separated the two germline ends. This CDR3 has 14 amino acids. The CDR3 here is CASRLGPQNTEAFF. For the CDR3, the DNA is TGTGCCAGCCGACTCGGACCCCAGAACACTGAAGCTTTCTTT.

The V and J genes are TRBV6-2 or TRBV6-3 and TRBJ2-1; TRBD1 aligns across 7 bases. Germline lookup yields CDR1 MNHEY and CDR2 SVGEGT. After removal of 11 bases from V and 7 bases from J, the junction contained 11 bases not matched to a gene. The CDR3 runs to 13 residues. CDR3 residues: CAGGQEFSNEQFF. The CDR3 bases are TGTGCCGGTGGACAGGAGTTTTCGAATGAGCAGTTCTTC.

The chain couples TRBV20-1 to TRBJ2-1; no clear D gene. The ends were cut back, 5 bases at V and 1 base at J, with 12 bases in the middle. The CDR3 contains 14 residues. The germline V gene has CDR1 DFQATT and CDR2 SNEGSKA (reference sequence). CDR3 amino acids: CSASWTTSYNEQFF. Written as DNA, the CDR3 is TGCAGTGCTTCTTGGACCACATCCTACAATGAGCAGTTCTTC.

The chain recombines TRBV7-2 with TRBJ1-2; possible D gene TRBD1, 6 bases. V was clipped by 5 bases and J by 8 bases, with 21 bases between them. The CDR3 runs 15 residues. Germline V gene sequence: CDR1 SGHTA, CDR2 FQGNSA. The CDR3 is CASSLFDAGARGYTF. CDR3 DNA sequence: TGTGCCAGCAGCCTCTTCGATGCGGGGGCGCGAGGCTACACCTTC. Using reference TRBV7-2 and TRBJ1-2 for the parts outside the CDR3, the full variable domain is GAGVSQSPSNKVTEKGKDVELRCDPISGHTALYWYRQSLGQGLEFLIYFQGNSAPDKSGLPSDRFSAERTGGSVSTLTIQRTQQEDSAVYLCASSLFDAGARGYTFGSGTRLTVV.

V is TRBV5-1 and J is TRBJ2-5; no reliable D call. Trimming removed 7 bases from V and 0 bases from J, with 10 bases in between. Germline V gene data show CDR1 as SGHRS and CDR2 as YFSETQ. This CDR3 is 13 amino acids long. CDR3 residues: CASGAGYQETQYF. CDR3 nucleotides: TGCGCCAGCGGAGCTGGGTACCAAGAGACCCAGTACTTC.

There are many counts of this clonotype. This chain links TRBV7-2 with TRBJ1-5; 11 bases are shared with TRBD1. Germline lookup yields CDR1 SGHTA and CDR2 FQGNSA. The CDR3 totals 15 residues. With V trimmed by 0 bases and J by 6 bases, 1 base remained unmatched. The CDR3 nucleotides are TGTGCCAGCAGCTTAGCCGGGACAGGGGGTCAGCCCCAGCATTTT. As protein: CASSLAGTGGQPQHF.

CDR3 region: CASRLDRNQPQHF. In DNA, the CDR3 is TGTGCCAGCAGGTTGGATAGGAATCAGCCCCAGCATTTT. The chain recombines TRBV6-1 with TRBJ1-5; no reliable D call. Germline V gene lookup returns CDR1 MNHNS and CDR2 SASEGT. Trimming cost V 6 bases and J 4 bases, with 10 bases left between them. This CDR3 is 13 amino acids long.

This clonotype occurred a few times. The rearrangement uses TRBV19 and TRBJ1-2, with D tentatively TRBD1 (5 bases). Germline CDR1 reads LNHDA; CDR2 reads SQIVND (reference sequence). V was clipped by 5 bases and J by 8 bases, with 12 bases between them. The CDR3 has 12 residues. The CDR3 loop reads CASSVRDGGYTF. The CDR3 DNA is TGTGCCAGTAGTGTCCGGGACGGCGGCTACACCTTC.

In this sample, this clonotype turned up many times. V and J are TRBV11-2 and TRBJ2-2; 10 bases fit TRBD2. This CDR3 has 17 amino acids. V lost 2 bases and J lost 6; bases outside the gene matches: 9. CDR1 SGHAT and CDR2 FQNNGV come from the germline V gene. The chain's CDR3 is CASSLNPASGGAGELFF. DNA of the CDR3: TGTGCCAGCAGCTTAAATCCCGCCAGCGGGGGGGCCGGGGAGCTGTTTTTT. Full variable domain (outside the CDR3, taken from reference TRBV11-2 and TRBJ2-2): EAGVAQSPRYKIIEKRQSVAFWCNPISGHATLYWYQQILGQGPKLLIQFQNNGVVDDSQLPKDRFSAERLKGVDSTLKIQPAKLEDSAVYLCASSLNPASGGAGELFFGEGSRLTVL.

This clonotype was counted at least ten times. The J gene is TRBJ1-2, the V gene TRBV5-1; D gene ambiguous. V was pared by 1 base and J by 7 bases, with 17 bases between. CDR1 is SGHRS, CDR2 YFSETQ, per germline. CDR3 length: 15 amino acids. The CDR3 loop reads CASSLSQAGSLGYTF. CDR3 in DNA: TGCGCCAGCAGCTTGTCCCAAGCGGGCTCCCTTGGCTACACCTTC.

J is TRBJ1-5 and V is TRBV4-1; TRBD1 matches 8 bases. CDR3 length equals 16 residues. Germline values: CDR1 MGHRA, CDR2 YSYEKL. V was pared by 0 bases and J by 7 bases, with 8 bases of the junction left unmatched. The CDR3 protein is CASSQDPQGAWQPQHF. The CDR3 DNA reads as TGCGCCAGCAGCCAAGACCCCCAGGGGGCATGGCAGCCCCAGCATTTT.

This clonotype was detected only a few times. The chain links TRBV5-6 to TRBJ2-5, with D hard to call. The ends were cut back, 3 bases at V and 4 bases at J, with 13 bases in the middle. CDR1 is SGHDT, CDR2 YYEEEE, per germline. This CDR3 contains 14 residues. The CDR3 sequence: CASSWTSTTETQYF. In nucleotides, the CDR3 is TGTGCCAGCAGCTGGACCTCAACCACAGAGACCCAGTACTTC.

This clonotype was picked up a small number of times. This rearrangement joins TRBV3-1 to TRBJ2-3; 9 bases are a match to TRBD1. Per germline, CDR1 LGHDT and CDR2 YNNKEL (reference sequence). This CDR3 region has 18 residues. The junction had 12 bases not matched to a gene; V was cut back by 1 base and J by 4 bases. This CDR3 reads CASSQVPTQGARPDTQYF. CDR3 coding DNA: TGTGCCAGCAGCCAAGTCCCCACACAGGGGGCGCGACCAGATACGCAGTATTTT.

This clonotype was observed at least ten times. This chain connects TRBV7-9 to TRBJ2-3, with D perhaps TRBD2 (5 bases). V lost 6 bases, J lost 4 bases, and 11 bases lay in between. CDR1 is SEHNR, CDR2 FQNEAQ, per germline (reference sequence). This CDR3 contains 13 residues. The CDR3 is CASRVEGPDTQYF. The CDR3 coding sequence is TGTGCCAGCAGGGTCGAGGGCCCAGATACGCAGTATTTT.

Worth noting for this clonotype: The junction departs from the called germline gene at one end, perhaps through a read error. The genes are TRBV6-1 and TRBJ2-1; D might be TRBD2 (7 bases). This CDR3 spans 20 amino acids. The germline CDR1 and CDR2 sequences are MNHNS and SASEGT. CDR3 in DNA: TGTGCCAGCAGAGAAGACAGTTACAACTTTCGCGGGGGCTTCTACAATGAGCAGTTCTTC. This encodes CASREDSYNFRGGFYNEQFF.

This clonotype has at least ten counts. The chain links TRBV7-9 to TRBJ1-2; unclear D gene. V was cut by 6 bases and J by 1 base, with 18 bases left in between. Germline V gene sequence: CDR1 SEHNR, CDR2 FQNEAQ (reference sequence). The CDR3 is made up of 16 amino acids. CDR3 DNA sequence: TGTGCCAGCAGTTTTCTCCGGTCAACAGTTAACTATGGCTACACCTTC. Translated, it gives CASSFLRSTVNYGYTF.

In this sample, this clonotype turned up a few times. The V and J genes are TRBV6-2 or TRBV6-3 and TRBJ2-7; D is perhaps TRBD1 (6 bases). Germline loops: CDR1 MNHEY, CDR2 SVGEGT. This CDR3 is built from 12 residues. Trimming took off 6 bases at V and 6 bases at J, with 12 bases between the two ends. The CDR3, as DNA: TGTGCCAGCAGCCCAACAGGGACCGAGCAGTACTTC. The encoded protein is CASSPTGTEQYF.

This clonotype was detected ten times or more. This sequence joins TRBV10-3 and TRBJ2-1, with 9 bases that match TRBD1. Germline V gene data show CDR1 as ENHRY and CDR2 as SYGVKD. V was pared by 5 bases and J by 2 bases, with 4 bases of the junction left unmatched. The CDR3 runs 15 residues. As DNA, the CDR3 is TGTGCCATCAGTCCCGGGACAGGGACCTACAATGAGCAGTTCTTC. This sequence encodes CAISPGTGTYNEQFF.

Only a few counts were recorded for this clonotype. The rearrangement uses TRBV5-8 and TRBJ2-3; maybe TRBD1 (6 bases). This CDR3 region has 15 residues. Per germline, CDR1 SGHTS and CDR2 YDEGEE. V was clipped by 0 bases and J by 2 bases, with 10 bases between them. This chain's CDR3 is CASSLGWTVTDTQYF. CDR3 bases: TGTGCCAGCAGCTTGGGGTGGACAGTCACAGATACGCAGTATTTT. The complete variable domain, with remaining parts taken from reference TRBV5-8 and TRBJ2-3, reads EAGVTQSPTHLIKTRGQQATLRCSPISGHTSVYWYQQALGLGLQFLLWYDEGEERNRGNFPPRFSGRQFPNYSSELNVNALELEDSALYLCASSLGWTVTDTQYFGPGTRLTVL.

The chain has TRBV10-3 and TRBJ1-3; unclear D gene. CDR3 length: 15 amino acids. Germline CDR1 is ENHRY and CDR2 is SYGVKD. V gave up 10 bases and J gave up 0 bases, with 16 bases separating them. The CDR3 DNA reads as TGTGCCACCCAGCGGGCAGGTAGCTCTGGAAACACCATATATTTT. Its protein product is CATQRAGSSGNTIYF.

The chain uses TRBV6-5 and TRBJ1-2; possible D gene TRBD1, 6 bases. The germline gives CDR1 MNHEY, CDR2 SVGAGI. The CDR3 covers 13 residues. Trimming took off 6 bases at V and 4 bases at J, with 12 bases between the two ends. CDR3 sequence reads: CASRPGHTYGYTF. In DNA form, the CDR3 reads TGTGCCAGCAGACCGGGACACACCTATGGCTACACCTTC.

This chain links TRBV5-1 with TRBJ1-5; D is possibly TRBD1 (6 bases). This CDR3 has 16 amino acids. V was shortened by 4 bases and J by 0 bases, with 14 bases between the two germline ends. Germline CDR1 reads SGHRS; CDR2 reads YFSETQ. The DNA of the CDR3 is TGCGCCAGCAGCCCGACAGGTTCCTATAGCAATCAGCCCCAGCATTTT. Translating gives CASSPTGSYSNQPQHF.

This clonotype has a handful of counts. CDR3 bases: TGCGCCAGCAGCTCGACAGGGAGCGGCGAGGAAAAACTGTTTTTT. This codes for CASSSTGSGEEKLFF. V is TRBV5-1 and J is TRBJ1-4; 7 nucleotides line up with TRBD1. After removal of 3 bases from V and 8 bases from J, the junction contained 10 bases not matched to a gene. The length of the CDR3 is 15 residues. Germline lookup yields CDR1 SGHRS and CDR2 YFSETQ.

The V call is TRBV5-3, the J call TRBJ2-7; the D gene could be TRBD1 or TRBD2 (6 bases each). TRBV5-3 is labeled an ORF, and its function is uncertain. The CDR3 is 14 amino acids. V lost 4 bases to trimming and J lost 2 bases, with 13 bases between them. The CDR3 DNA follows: TGTGCCAGAAGCCCGAAAGGGGGGACCTACGAGCAGTACGTC. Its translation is CARSPKGGTYEQYV.

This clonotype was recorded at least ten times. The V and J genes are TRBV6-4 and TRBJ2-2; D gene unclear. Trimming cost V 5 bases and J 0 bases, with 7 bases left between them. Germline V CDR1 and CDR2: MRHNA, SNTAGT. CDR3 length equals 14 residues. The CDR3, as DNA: TGTGCCAGCAGTATTGAGGCGAACACCGGGGAGCTGTTTTTT. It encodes CASSIEANTGELFF.